This entry lists 14 T cell receptor beta chains sequenced from one sample in a study of T cell responses to AZD1222 COVID-19 vaccine. Generated by immunoSEQ multiplex PCR, the TCRdb table keeps only in-frame clones and is missing some. The data show around 70,000 clones, 79% seen once. This specimen consisted of peripheral blood, obtained on day 0 of MenACWY control vaccination. All receptors come from an adult in good health.

The CDR3 nucleotides read TGTGCCAGCAGTTCAACCCAGTCTTACCGGAACTATGGCTACACCTTC. It codes for CASSSTQSYRNYGYTF. V usage is TRBV6-5 and J usage is TRBJ1-2; D is uncertain. Germline CDR1 MNHEY, CDR2 SVGAGI. The CDR3 length is 16 residues. V dropped 4 bases and J dropped 2 bases, with 17 bases sitting between them.

The J gene is TRBJ1-1, the V gene TRBV20-1, with a weak D call TRBD1 (6 bases). V lost 7 bases to trimming and J lost 4 bases, with 10 bases between them. The CDR3 is 11 amino acids. CDR1 is DFQATT, CDR2 SNEGSKA, per germline (reference sequence). The CDR3 DNA is TGCAGTGGATACAGGGTCACTGAAGCTTTCTTT. Protein sequence: CSGYRVTEAFF.

The V and J genes are TRBV19 and TRBJ1-1; 7 bases line up with TRBD1. Germline CDR1 LNHDA, CDR2 SQIVND (reference sequence). The CDR3 runs 12 residues. CDR3 nucleotide sequence: TGTGGATCCGGGACCCAGGGGGGCGAAGCTTTCTTT. The encoded protein is CGSGTQGGEAFF.

The sample holds a few counts of this clone. V gene TRBV12-5 combines with J gene TRBJ2-4; 7 nucleotides agree with TRBD1. This CDR3 is 16 amino acids long. Per germline, CDR1 LGHNT and CDR2 FRNRAP. V was clipped by 6 bases and J by 0 bases; unmatched bases: 8. The CDR3 sequence is CASGPGTALAKNIQYF. DNA of the CDR3: TGTGCTAGTGGCCCTGGGACAGCTCTAGCCAAAAACATTCAGTACTTC.

CDR3 nucleotides: TGTGCCAGCAGTTACTCCCCCCATGTACGATCGACCAATGAGCAGTTCTTC. Translating gives CASSYSPHVRSTNEQFF. This sequence joins TRBV6-2 or TRBV6-3 and TRBJ2-1; no definite D call. The CDR3 runs to 17 residues. V was shortened by 0 bases and J by 6 bases, with 18 bases between the two germline ends. Germline V gives CDR1 MNHEY, CDR2 SVGEGT.

The chain has TRBV6-2 or TRBV6-3 and TRBJ2-7; 12 nucleotides line up with TRBD1. Germline V CDR1 and CDR2: MNHEY, SVGEGT. Trimming at V came to 6 bases and at J to 4 bases, leaving 7 bases not matched to a gene. The CDR3 is 15 residues long. The CDR3, as DNA: TGTGCCAGCAGCACCCCGGGACAGGGGGCGTACGAGCAGTACTTC. Protein sequence: CASSTPGQGAYEQYF.

This clone has a handful of counts. The chain combines TRBV5-1 with TRBJ2-5, with no clear D. Germline loops: CDR1 SGHRS, CDR2 YFSETQ. There are 11 residues in the CDR3. Trimming shortened V by 3 bases and J by 1 base, and 1 base separated the two germline ends. CDR3 sequence (DNA): TGCGCCAGCAGCTCCCAAGAGACCCAGTACTTC. This codes for CASSSQETQYF.

V and J are TRBV4-1 and TRBJ2-7; D remains unclear. Trimming left V 0 bases short and J 2 bases short, with 8 bases between. The CDR3 covers 14 residues. Germline assignment: CDR1 MGHRA and CDR2 YSYEKL. The CDR3 region is CASSQDFAPYEQYF. CDR3 DNA: TGCGCCAGCAGCCAAGACTTCGCCCCCTACGAGCAGTACTTC.

This clone has a single count. The chain joins TRBV4-3 to TRBJ1-2, with D tentatively TRBD1 (5 bases). There are 14 residues in the CDR3. With 0 bases removed from V and 2 bases from J, the gap between germline ends came to 7 bases. The germline gives CDR1 LGHNA, CDR2 YSLEER. The CDR3 reads CASSQDWGNYGYTF. The CDR3 DNA follows: TGCGCCAGCAGCCAAGATTGGGGGAACTATGGCTACACCTTC.

This chain connects TRBV7-9 to TRBJ2-5, with 9 bases lining up with TRBD2. The CDR3 extends over 21 amino acids. V shed 5 bases, J shed 5 bases, and the junction held 27 bases outside the gene matches. CDR1 is SEHNR and CDR2 is FQNEAQ in the germline V gene (reference sequence). Here the CDR3 DNA reads TGTGCCAGCAGCAAGCGACAGCCCGGTACTAGACTAGCGGAGGTGGGGGAGACCCAGTACTTC. It is translated as CASSKRQPGTRLAEVGETQYF. Full variable domain (missing parts from reference TRBV7-9 and TRBJ2-5): DTGVSQNPRHKITKRGQNVTFRCDPISEHNRLYWYRQTLGQGPEFLTYFQNEAQLEKSRLLSDRFSAERPKGSFSTLEIQRTEQGDSAMYLCASSKRQPGTRLAEVGETQYFGPGTRLLVL.

The rearrangement uses TRBV19 and TRBJ2-5; 10 nucleotides agree with TRBD1. This CDR3 region has 13 residues. The germline gives CDR1 LNHDA, CDR2 SQIVND (reference sequence). Losses at the gene ends were 5 bases for V and 6 bases for J; bases not matched to a gene: 3. CDR3 sequence reads: CASSGTGEQTQYF. The CDR3 bases are TGTGCCAGTAGTGGGACAGGGGAGCAGACCCAGTACTTC. The full variable domain, completed using reference TRBV19 and TRBJ2-5, is DGGITQSPKYLFRKEGQNVTLSCEQNLNHDAMYWYRQDPGQGLRLIYYSQIVNDFQKGDIAEGYSVSREKKESFPLTVTSAQKNPTAFYLCASSGTGEQTQYFGPGTRLLVL.

The J gene is TRBJ1-1, the V gene TRBV30; the D gene is possibly TRBD1 (5 bases). In germline, CDR1 is GTSNPN, CDR2 SVGIG (reference sequence). The CDR3 extends over 15 amino acids. V lost 0 bases and J 0 bases, leaving 11 bases between the germline ends. CDR3 region: CAWSVRGTVNTEAFF. The CDR3 DNA is TGTGCCTGGAGTGTTCGGGGGACGGTGAACACTGAAGCTTTCTTT.

The genes are TRBV2 and TRBJ1-4; TRBD1 might be the D (5 bases). The CDR3 is 14 residues long. Germline assignment: CDR1 SNHLY and CDR2 FYNNEI. The germline V and J ends were trimmed by 4 bases and 2 bases, with 8 bases remaining between them. In DNA form, the CDR3 reads TGTGCCAGCAGTGTGACAGACACTAATGAAAAACTGTTTTTT. It translates to CASSVTDTNEKLFF.

This clone was counted between two and nine times. The chain has TRBV28 and TRBJ1-1; D is ambiguous. CDR3 length: 15 amino acids. V was shortened by 4 bases and J by 0 bases, with 12 bases between the two germline ends. Germline CDR1 and CDR2: MDHEN and SYDVKM. CDR3 bases: TGTGCCAGCAGTTCAGCGAATTTTTTGAACACTGAAGCTTTCTTT. This encodes CASSSANFLNTEAFF.